The 18 T cell receptor beta chains below all came from one sample that was sequenced in a study of cytomegalovirus exposure and HLA in healthy donors (dated by TCRdb to the late 2010s). The library was built by means of the immunoSEQ multiplex PCR assay. A mixture of 60 forward primers for TCR Vbeta segments and 13 reverse primers for TCR Jbeta segments was used in the multiplex PCR. This is the immuneACCESS table as TCRdb keeps it, with only in-frame sequences that have V and J called. A part of the clones is gone; compared with another copy, unresolved V genes explain less than half, and the rest is unexplained. This sample is represented by over 150,000 clones; 65% to 85% of them were singletons. Approximately 7% of the sample lies in the top ten. Sequencing used PBMCs. These receptors were obtained from a woman aged 25-40 years in good health and CMV-seropositive.

The rearrangement joins TRBV15 to TRBJ2-5, with 8 bases aligning to TRBD2. TRBJ2-7 matches the DNA end more closely, so the J call is doubtful. Per germline, CDR1 LNHNV and CDR2 YYDKDF (reference sequence). The CDR3 runs 16 residues. CDR3 nucleotide sequence: TGTGCCACCAGCGGGGGTTTAGCGGGGTTCCGATACGAGCAGTACTTC. The encoded protein is CATSGGLAGFRYEQYF.

The chain recombines TRBV6-6 with TRBJ1-6, with D uncertain. The CDR3 consists of 12 residues. Germline CDR1 is MNHNY and CDR2 is SVGAGI (reference sequence). The germline V and J ends were trimmed by 6 bases and 6 bases, with 6 bases remaining between them. CDR3 in DNA: TGTGCCAGCAGCTTCGTTAATTCACCCCTCCACTTT. This sequence encodes CASSFVNSPLHF.

This rearrangement joins TRBV28 to TRBJ1-4; D is uncertain. The CDR3 has 16 amino acids. Germline CDR1 is MDHEN and CDR2 is SYDVKM. V was cut by 8 bases and J by 4 bases, with 20 bases left in between. The CDR3 DNA reads TGTGCCAGCGGAACTTTTCGGGGTGTCTTTAATGAAAAACTGTTTTTT. The encoded protein is CASGTFRGVFNEKLFF.

The V call is TRBV5-4, the J call TRBJ1-6; 8 bases agree with TRBD1. This CDR3 contains 14 residues. V lost 4 bases, J lost 7 bases, and 4 bases stayed unmatched. CDR1 and CDR2 from the germline V gene are SGHNT and YYREEE (reference sequence). CDR3 in amino acids: CASSRDRRNSPLHF. DNA for the CDR3: TGTGCCAGCAGCCGGGACAGGAGGAATTCACCCCTCCACTTT.

This clone came up once. The chain combines TRBV5-1 with TRBJ1-1; D is unresolved. The V end lost 1 base, the J end lost 4 bases, and 17 bases lay between the germline ends. CDR3 size: 16 residues. Per germline, CDR1 SGHRS and CDR2 YFSETQ. The CDR3 DNA sequence: TGCGCCAGCAGCTTGACTTCCGGCGGGTTACTCACTGAAGCTTTCTTT. It translates to CASSLTSGGLLTEAFF.

The gene calls are TRBV4-1 and TRBJ2-3; D is possibly TRBD1 (6 bases). Trimming took 1 base from V and 1 from J, leaving 12 bases between them. The CDR3 has 16 amino acids. Germline lookup yields CDR1 MGHRA and CDR2 YSYEKL. DNA for the CDR3: TGCGCCAGCAGCCAAGGCGAAACAGGGCGCACAGATACGCAGTATTTT. This translates into CASSQGETGRTDTQYF.

CDR3: CASSDRRQASGGYTF. In nucleotides, the CDR3 is TGTGCCAGCAGCGACCGACGACAGGCTTCGGGCGGCTACACCTTC. The chain employs TRBV7-3 and TRBJ1-2; TRBD1 is a possible D gene (6 bases). CDR1 is SGHTA, CDR2 FQGTGA, per germline. V shed 5 bases and J shed 8 bases, with 21 bases lying between them. The CDR3 has 15 residues. Combining the CDR3 with reference TRBV7-3 and TRBJ1-2 gives the whole variable domain GAGVSQTPSNKVTEKGKYVELRCDPISGHTALYWYRQSLGQGPEFLIYFQGTGAADDSGLPNDRFFAVRPEGSVSTLKIQRTERGDSAVYLCASSDRRQASGGYTFGSGTRLTVV.

This chain connects TRBV4-2 to TRBJ1-5, with D perhaps TRBD1 (6 bases). The CDR3 is made up of 15 amino acids. CDR1 and CDR2 (germline): LGHNA, YNFKEQ. Trimming removed 0 bases at V and 5 bases at J, with 11 bases between. This chain's CDR3 is CASSQDLAGDQPQHF. The CDR3 DNA follows: TGTGCCAGCAGCCAAGATCTGGCAGGGGATCAGCCCCAGCATTTT.

The J gene is TRBJ1-6, the V gene TRBV4-3, with D possibly being TRBD1 (6 bases). This CDR3 region has 15 residues. Germline-derived CDR1 and CDR2 are LGHNA and YSLEER. Trimming stripped 4 bases from V and 9 bases from J, with 16 bases between. DNA for the CDR3: TGCGCCAGCAGCCTATTCACAGGGATGGGTTCACCCCTCCACTTT. Residues: CASSLFTGMGSPLHF.

This sequence joins TRBV29-1 and TRBJ2-3; 10 bases match TRBD1. The germline CDR1 and CDR2 sequences are SQVTM and ANQGSEA. CDR3 size: 13 residues. Trimming at V came to 6 bases and at J to 8 bases, leaving 8 bases not matched to a gene. CDR3 protein: CSVDGTGVGTQYF. For the CDR3, the DNA is TGCAGCGTGGATGGGACAGGGGTGGGTACGCAGTATTTT.

The chain couples TRBV7-6 to TRBJ2-2, with 10 positions matching TRBD1. Germline assignment: CDR1 SGHVS and CDR2 FNYEAQ. V lost 6 bases and J lost 6; bases outside the gene matches: 10. The CDR3 spans 16 residues. CDR3 sequence: CASRPPGTGVAGELFF. The CDR3 coding sequence is TGTGCCAGCAGACCACCCGGGACAGGGGTCGCCGGGGAGCTGTTTTTT.

This clone was found a few times. The genes are TRBV11-2 and TRBJ1-2; 8 nucleotides align to TRBD1. V shed 2 bases and J 12 bases; nucleotides not matched to a gene: 11. The CDR3 is made up of 14 amino acids. Germline loops: CDR1 SGHAT, CDR2 FQNNGV. The CDR3 sequence is CASSLRRGTGWDTF. CDR3 nucleotides: TGTGCCAGCAGCTTACGGAGAGGGACAGGATGGGACACCTTC.

Details on this clone: The same CDR3 arises from other DNA sequences in this sample as well. The rearrangement uses TRBV6-6 and TRBJ1-1, with D perhaps TRBD1 (5 bases). The germline gives CDR1 MNHNY, CDR2 SVGAGI (reference sequence). This CDR3 contains 16 residues. V was cut by 0 bases and J by 8 bases, with 19 bases left in between. CDR3 amino acids: CASSYSSNPRAEEAFF. The CDR3 DNA reads as TGTGCCAGCAGTTACTCGTCGAATCCCAGGGCGGAAGAAGCTTTCTTT.

CDR3 loop: CASSLGESGGTQYF. In DNA form, the CDR3 reads TGTGCCAGCAGCTTGGGAGAAAGCGGGGGGACCCAGTACTTC. The V and J genes are TRBV5-4 and TRBJ2-5; 8 nucleotides agree with TRBD2. V shed 0 bases and J 7 bases; nucleotides not matched to a gene: 5. This CDR3 region has 14 residues. Per the germline V gene, CDR1 is SGHNT and CDR2 is YYREEE (reference sequence).

The V and J genes are TRBV11-2 and TRBJ2-1; TRBD2 matches at 7 bases. CDR1 SGHAT and CDR2 FQNNGV come from the germline V gene. This CDR3 is built from 15 residues. V shed 2 bases, J shed 5 bases, and the junction held 6 bases outside the gene matches. The CDR3 spells CASSLTPGGNNEQFF. As DNA, the CDR3 is TGTGCCAGCAGCTTAACCCCGGGGGGAAACAATGAGCAGTTCTTC. The full variable domain, with the rest looked up from reference TRBV11-2 and TRBJ2-1, is EAGVAQSPRYKIIEKRQSVAFWCNPISGHATLYWYQQILGQGPKLLIQFQNNGVVDDSQLPKDRFSAERLKGVDSTLKIQPAKLEDSAVYLCASSLTPGGNNEQFFGPGTRLTVL.

The chain links TRBV5-6 to TRBJ2-7; a possible D gene is TRBD2 (6 bases). From germline, CDR1 is SGHDT and CDR2 YYEEEE. The germline V and J ends were trimmed by 5 bases and 0 bases, with 9 bases remaining between them. The CDR3 covers 13 residues. CDR3 protein: CASRPGGSYEQYF. Written as DNA, the CDR3 is TGTGCCAGCAGACCCGGGGGCTCCTACGAGCAGTACTTC.

The chain carries TRBV7-9 and TRBJ2-3, with unresolved D. Per germline, CDR1 SEHNR and CDR2 FQNEAQ (reference sequence). The CDR3 extends over 13 amino acids. The V and J ends lost 1 base and 6 bases respectively, with 8 bases between them. In DNA, the CDR3 is TGTGCCAGCAGCTTAGGTCCCCTTGATACGCAGTATTTT. This encodes CASSLGPLDTQYF.

The V call is TRBV19, the J call TRBJ1-2, with TRBD1 as a possible D gene (6 bases). The V gene's germline CDR1 is LNHDA and CDR2 SQIVND (reference sequence). The CDR3 runs to 15 residues. Trimming took 3 bases from V and 8 from J, leaving 19 bases between them. CDR3 in amino acids: CASSMNRWTDGGYTF. As DNA, the CDR3 is TGTGCCAGTAGTATGAACCGTTGGACAGACGGCGGCTACACCTTC.